The clone carrying this T cell receptor beta chain was seen many times. No antigen is known for it. The sample originates from a study of early T cells in non-severe SARS-CoV-2 infection. Study at large: Unsorted whole-blood RNA was sequenced in bulk, leaving chains unpaired. Study outcomes and limitations: Matches to VDJdb favored anti-spike CD8 responses and missed private and CD4 specificities.

The TCR library protocol attached unique molecular identifiers to the individual cDNA molecules. MiXCR, run by TCRdb on the 5' RACE reads, gives a single entry per CDR3 protein. The sample lists 60,000 to 75,000 distinct CDR3 sequences, roughly 13% occurring once. The V and J ends lost 6 bases and 6 bases, in that order; junction bases with no gene match: 8. The CDR3 sequence is 14 residues long. Germline-derived CDR1 and CDR2 are MRHNA and SNTAGT. The material was whole blood, obtained at baseline. The gene calls are TRBV6-4 and TRBJ2-3; 8 positions match TRBD2. This TCR was sampled from an adult who was a healthcare worker with PCR-confirmed SARS-CoV-2 infection or an uninfected control (not recorded which). For the CDR3, the DNA is TGTGCCAGCAGCCAAACTAGCGGTCCCGATACGCAGTATTTT. It encodes CASSQTSGPDTQYF.